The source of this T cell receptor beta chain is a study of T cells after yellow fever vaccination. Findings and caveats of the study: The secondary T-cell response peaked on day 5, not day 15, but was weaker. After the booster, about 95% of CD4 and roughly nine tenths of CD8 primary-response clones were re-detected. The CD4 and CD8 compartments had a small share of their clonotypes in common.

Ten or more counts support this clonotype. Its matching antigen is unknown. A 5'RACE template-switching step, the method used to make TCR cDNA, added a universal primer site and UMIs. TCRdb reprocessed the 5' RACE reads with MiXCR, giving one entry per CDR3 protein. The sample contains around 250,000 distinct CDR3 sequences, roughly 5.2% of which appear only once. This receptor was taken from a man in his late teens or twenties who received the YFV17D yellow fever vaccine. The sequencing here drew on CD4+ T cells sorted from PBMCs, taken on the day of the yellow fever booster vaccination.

The CDR3 spells CASSPGTAYQETQYF. CDR3 DNA: TGTGCCAGCAGCCCAGGGACTGCGTACCAAGAGACCCAGTACTTC. This chain links TRBV5-4 with TRBJ2-5, with a weak D call TRBD2 (6 bases). Trimming left V 4 bases short and J 0 bases short, with 13 bases between. The CDR3 has 15 amino acids. In germline, CDR1 is SGHNT, CDR2 YYREEE (reference sequence).